This record concerns one T cell receptor beta chain sequence. This clonotype was detected ten times or more. This clone's antigen is unknown. No much larger clone is present one base from it, and per-base qualities are unavailable. The data were obtained in a study of blood T cells in healthy people across ages (dated by TCRdb to 2015 to 2017). Turning to the overall study: In model experiments, template switching captured roughly one uniquely barcoded TCR beta cDNA molecule for every two T cells. To avoid experimental bias, donors of different ages were spread randomly across the sequencing lanes. The donors were divided into four age groups: young (average about 15 years), middle-aged (almost 40), aged (about 60) and long-lived (82). The study analyzed two additional independent replicas of 1 million unique cDNA reads from the same blood draw for two donors, one aged 18 to 29 and one aged 80 or older. Age-related changes in TCR beta repertoire diversity were measured in the study by deep sequencing normalized with unique cDNA molecular identifiers.

The library was built by means of 5' RACE. The reads were generated on an Illumina HiSeq 2500. A second PCR of roughly 6 to 12 cycles was performed with a sample-barcoded 5' primer and a J-beta primer mix. Each TCR beta cDNA molecule received a unique molecular identifier from a template-switch 5' adaptor carrying 12 random nucleotides. At least 2.5 million CDR3-containing paired-end reads were obtained from each sample. The Mint cDNA synthesis kit, primed by a TRBC-specific oligonucleotide, was used to synthesize first-strand cDNA from all RNA. Following uracil-DNA glycosylase treatment, a first 18-cycle PCR with universal primers M1SS and BC2_uni_R was performed on all cDNA. The authors' pipeline ran thus. For normalization, 1 million high-quality reads, each with a distinct molecular identifier, were randomly selected from each sample. Reads with shared molecular identifiers were discarded instead of being binned into consensus sequences. MiTCR, with a Q25 quality threshold and the strictest error-elimination algorithm, was used for CDR3 identification, clonotype clustering and error correction. A nonparametric unseen species model with Euler transformation was used to estimate lower-bound total TCR beta diversity. Through fastp at Q25 and MiXCR, TCRdb rebuilt clones from the public reads, retaining in-frame beta chains. Rows with one shared CDR3 protein collapse into an entry with the most common genes and DNA. The V and J calls were not made by the authors but by TCRdb's processing. For this sample there are around 1.5 million distinct CDR3 sequences; about 32% appear just once. The ten largest make up about 10% of the sample.

Overall study outcomes, separate from this receptor: Total diversity estimates from one million sequenced T cells were considered lower bounds and underestimates. As age increased, observed TCR beta diversity per million T cells dropped in a roughly linear way, and a significant reduction was already evident by age roughly 40. A strong correlation was found between observed TCR beta diversity and the percentage of naive T cells measured by flow cytometry. The CMV infection status of donors was not known, potentially confounding age-related changes in expanded clonotypes. Compared with the aged group, the long-lived group had more naive CD4+ T cells, fewer expanded clones and increased TCR diversity, a pattern suggesting age selection. Since profiling was done on bulk unsorted PBMCs, naive and antigen-experienced compartments could not be conclusively compared.

Donors were about 36 systemically healthy Caucasian individuals from Russia aged roughly 6 to 90 years. About 9.8 milliliters of peripheral blood were drawn from each donor into EDTA-treated Vacutainer tubes. Ficoll-Paque density-gradient centrifugation was used to isolate PBMCs, with at least 6.5 million obtained per sample. Trizol reagent was used to extract total RNA from the PBMCs, yielding at least 6 micrograms per sample. For every donor, an aliquot of PBMCs went through flow cytometry to measure the percentages of naive CD45RAhigh/CD27high T cells. This sequence originates from a woman aged 25 to 39 in good health. Sequences were obtained from blood.

The DNA sequence reads TGCAGCGTGACAGGGGGAGAAGAGACCCAGTACTTC. It codes for CSVTGGEETQYF. The rearranged segments are TRBV29-1 and TRBJ2-5; the central 9 bases match TRBD1. After removal of 6 bases from V and 3 bases from J, the junction retains 2 bases not matched to a gene. CDR1 and CDR2 (SQVTM, ANQGSEA) derive from the germline V gene. The CDR3 has 12 amino acids, counting the end cysteine and phenylalanine. Only CDR3 DNA is held: 36 bases, read in frame from base 1.